This T cell receptor (beta chain) stems from a study of shared clonotypes between healthy human individuals. Overall study context: A donor's plate count was three for CD4 naive and three for CD4 memory; CD8 naive had two and CD8 memory one.

General study results and limits: Naive subsets usually exceeded memory subsets in estimated richness. Clonotypes not shared had lower generation probabilities than those common to all four donors.

The CD4+ fraction was divided into a CD45RA+ naive subset and a CD45RA-negative memory subset. Data came from immunoSEQ multiplex PCR; TCRdb stores just in-frame clones and leaves some out. Found here are around 550,000 clones, about 95% of them singletons; the top ten hold about 0.057%. On this clone: Antigen unknown.

This CDR3 comprises 16 residues. Deletions cut 0 bases from V and 0 bases from J, with 13 bases between. CDR1 and CDR2 (germline): SGHRS, YFSETQ. Sequenced: naive CD4+ T cells sorted from blood. The subset denotes: CD45RA+ positively selected. The receptor comes from a woman aged 25 to 39 in good health. The chain employs TRBV5-1 and TRBJ2-7, with D unresolved. The CDR3 here is CASSLAKTSSSYEQYF. The CDR3 coding sequence is TGCGCCAGCAGCTTGGCCAAGACATCAAGCTCCTACGAGCAGTACTTC.